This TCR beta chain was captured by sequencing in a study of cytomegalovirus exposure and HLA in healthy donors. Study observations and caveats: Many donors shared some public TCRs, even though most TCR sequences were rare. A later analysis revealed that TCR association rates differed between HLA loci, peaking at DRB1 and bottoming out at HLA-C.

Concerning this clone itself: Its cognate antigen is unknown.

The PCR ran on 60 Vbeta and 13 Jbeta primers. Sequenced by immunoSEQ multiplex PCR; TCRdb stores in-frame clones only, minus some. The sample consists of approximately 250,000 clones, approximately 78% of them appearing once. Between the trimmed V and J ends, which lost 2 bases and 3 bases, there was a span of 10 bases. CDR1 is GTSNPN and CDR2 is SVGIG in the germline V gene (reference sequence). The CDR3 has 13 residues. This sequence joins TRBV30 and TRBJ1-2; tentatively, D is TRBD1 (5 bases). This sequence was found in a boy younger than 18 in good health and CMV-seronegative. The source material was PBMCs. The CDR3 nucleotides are TGTGCCTGGAGTCGCTGGGGGGACTATGGCTACACCTTC. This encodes CAWSRWGDYGYTF.